These 28 T cell receptor beta chains were sequenced from one sample in a study of blood T cell repertoires in COVID-19. TCRdb keeps only in-frame clones here, not all; method: immunoSEQ multiplex PCR. The sample holds some 200,000 clones, around nine tenths seen once. Sequenced: peripheral blood. These receptors were taken from a man aged 45-60 years with COVID-19, enrolled during active disease.

The CDR3 sequence: CASSFDRVPSYEQYF. In DNA form, the CDR3 reads TGTGCCAGCAGTTTTGACAGGGTCCCCTCCTACGAGCAGTACTTC. The chain recombines TRBV28 with TRBJ2-7; 7 nucleotides match TRBD1. This CDR3 comprises 15 residues. Germline-derived CDR1 and CDR2 are MDHEN and SYDVKM. The ends lost 3 bases at V and 0 bases at J; junction bases unmatched: 5.

The J gene is TRBJ2-1, the V gene TRBV7-8; D uncertain. Trimming pared 1 base from V and 12 bases from J, leaving 7 bases between. CDR1 is SGHVS and CDR2 is FQNEAQ in the germline V gene. The CDR3 is made up of 11 amino acids. This CDR3 is CASSLVLWQFF. Here the CDR3 DNA reads TGTGCCAGCAGCTTAGTCTTATGGCAGTTCTTC.

V usage is TRBV19 and J usage is TRBJ1-5; 7 nucleotides agree with TRBD1. Looked up from germline, CDR1 is LNHDA and CDR2 is SQIVND (reference sequence). V lost 6 bases, J lost 5 bases, and 7 bases stayed unmatched. The CDR3 is made up of 14 amino acids. This chain's CDR3 is CASRMTGWDQPQHF. Written as DNA, the CDR3 is TGTGCCAGTAGAATGACAGGGTGGGATCAGCCCCAGCATTTT.

The chain combines TRBV28 with TRBJ1-2, with 9 bases aligning to TRBD1. The germline gives CDR1 MDHEN, CDR2 SYDVKM. This CDR3 has 15 amino acids. Trimming removed 3 bases from V and 5 bases from J; junction bases left unmatched: 7. The CDR3 DNA sequence: TGTGCCAGCAGTTTCCTGACAGGGGGGTTTTATGGCTACACCTTC. This gives the protein CASSFLTGGFYGYTF.

V usage is TRBV18 and J usage is TRBJ1-1, with D possibly TRBD1 on 5 matching bases. Germline V lookup: CDR1 KGHSH, CDR2 LQKENI. Trimming stripped 2 bases from V and 5 bases from J, with 12 bases between. CDR3 length equals 14 residues. The CDR3 is CASSPIQGSTEAFF. CDR3 coding DNA: TGTGCCAGCTCACCAATCCAGGGAAGTACTGAAGCTTTCTTT.

The rearrangement uses TRBV9 and TRBJ2-2, with TRBD2 matching over 9 bases. Germline V lookup: CDR1 SGDLS, CDR2 YYNGEE. J lost 4 bases, V lost 5 bases, and 3 bases had no gene match. The CDR3 has 14 residues. DNA for the CDR3: TGTGCCAGCAGGGTTAGCGGGAGCACCGGGGAGCTGTTTTTT. Translation gives CASRVSGSTGELFF.

The J gene is TRBJ2-6, the V gene TRBV30; D ambiguous. The CDR3 sequence is 15 residues long. The germline gives CDR1 GTSNPN, CDR2 SVGIG (reference sequence). V was clipped by 3 bases and J by 0 bases, with 9 bases between them. The CDR3 region has the DNA TGTGCCTGGAGCGTGGTGAGCTCTGGGGCCAACGTCCTGACTTTC. It codes for CAWSVVSSGANVLTF.

This chain links TRBV30 with TRBJ1-6, with 9 bases matching TRBD1. The ends lost 5 bases at V and 9 bases at J; junction bases unmatched: 11. Germline CDR1 is GTSNPN and CDR2 is SVGIG (reference sequence). The CDR3 totals 15 residues. The CDR3 DNA is TGTGCCTGGGGGACAGGGACCCTATCTGGTTCACCCCTCCACTTT. Protein product: CAWGTGTLSGSPLHF.

The chain uses TRBV7-3 and TRBJ2-2; D gene unclear. CDR1 and CDR2 (germline): SGHTA, FQGTGA. The CDR3 loop spans 15 amino acids. Trimming stripped 2 bases from V and 1 base from J, with 8 bases between. CDR3 nucleotide sequence: TGTGCCAGCAGCTTACGTGCGGAGAACACCGGGGAGCTGTTTTTT. Residues: CASSLRAENTGELFF.

The rearrangement joins TRBV10-3 to TRBJ2-1; 7 nucleotides agree with TRBD2. V lost 6 bases and J lost 5; bases outside the gene matches: 4. CDR3 length equals 13 residues. Germline V gene sequence: CDR1 ENHRY, CDR2 SYGVKD. CDR3 DNA sequence: TGTGCCATCAGGGCCGGGGGGAACAATGAGCAGTTCTTC. It codes for CAIRAGGNNEQFF.

This clone was counted a few times. The rearrangement uses TRBV7-9 and TRBJ1-5; 9 bases align to TRBD1. This CDR3 spans 15 amino acids. Germline CDR1 and CDR2: SEHNR and FQNEAQ (reference sequence). The ends lost 5 bases at V and 8 bases at J; junction bases unmatched: 10. The CDR3 protein is CASSKQGAFTEPQHF. The CDR3 nucleotides are TGTGCCAGCAGCAAACAGGGGGCGTTCACGGAGCCCCAGCATTTT.

The table lists this clone with a few counts. This chain uses TRBV9 with TRBJ1-5; D is perhaps TRBD1 (6 bases). The germline V gene has CDR1 SGDLS and CDR2 YYNGEE. Trimming cost V 3 bases and J 6 bases, with 16 bases left between them. The CDR3 is 15 amino acids. CDR3 nucleotide sequence: TGTGCCAGCAGCGCGGATGGGGGGGCTCGTCAGCCCCAGCATTTT. Amino acid sequence: CASSADGGARQPQHF.

The chain carries TRBV18 and TRBJ2-3, with 14 bases fitting TRBD2. V gave up 0 bases and J gave up 9 bases; unmatched junction bases: 2. Germline lookup yields CDR1 KGHSH and CDR2 LQKENI. The CDR3 spans 15 residues. The CDR3 nucleotides are TGTGCCAGCTCACCACCGGGACTAGCGGGAGAAACGCAGTATTTT. It yields the protein CASSPPGLAGETQYF.

This clone came up once. This specimen includes other DNA sequences encoding the same CDR3. The chain is built from TRBV7-9 and TRBJ2-7, with D tentatively TRBD1 (5 bases). With 5 bases removed from V and 0 bases from J, the gap between germline ends came to 8 bases. Germline V CDR1 and CDR2: SEHNR, FQNEAQ (reference sequence). The CDR3 consists of 13 residues. In DNA form, the CDR3 reads TGTGCCAGCAGCCTCGACAGCTCCTACGAGCAGTACTTC. It is translated as CASSLDSSYEQYF.

The chain recombines TRBV20-1 with TRBJ2-1; D possibly corresponds to TRBD2 (5 bases). CDR3 size: 10 residues. Trimming took off 7 bases at V and 9 bases at J, with 10 bases between the two ends. The germline V gene has CDR1 DFQATT and CDR2 SNEGSKA (reference sequence). CDR3 in DNA: TGCAGTGTCGGAGGTGGTGAGCAGTTCTTC. Translating gives CSVGGGEQFF.

This rearrangement joins TRBV6-6 to TRBJ2-7; TRBD1 aligns across 9 bases. Germline V CDR1 and CDR2: MNHNY, SVGAGI (reference sequence). The CDR3 totals 15 residues. V trimming: 6 bases; J trimming: 0 bases; junction bases outside the gene matches: 6. In nucleotides, the CDR3 is TGTGCCAGCAGCGGACGGGACAGGGCCTCCTACGAGCAGTACTTC. Amino acids: CASSGRDRASYEQYF.

The gene calls are TRBV10-3 and TRBJ2-3, with D tentatively TRBD2 (5 bases). The CDR3 contains 13 residues. V lost 2 bases and J 4 bases, leaving 7 bases between the germline ends. Germline V gene lookup returns CDR1 ENHRY and CDR2 SYGVKD. The CDR3, as DNA: TGTGCCATCAGTGAGCGGGGAGCAGATACGCAGTATTTT. This translates into CAISERGADTQYF.

The chain has TRBV5-4 and TRBJ2-2, with D unclear. The length of the CDR3 is 13 residues. The V end lost 1 base, the J end lost 5 bases, and 6 bases lay between the germline ends. Germline V CDR1 and CDR2: SGHNT, YYREEE (reference sequence). CDR3 protein: CASSLSGTGELFF. The DNA of the CDR3 is TGTGCCAGCAGCTTGTCGGGTACCGGGGAGCTGTTTTTT.

This sequence joins TRBV2 and TRBJ1-5; the D gene is possibly TRBD1 (5 bases). V lost 3 bases, J lost 7 bases, and 16 bases lay in between. The CDR3 loop spans 15 amino acids. Germline V gene data show CDR1 as SNHLY and CDR2 as FYNNEI. Here the CDR3 reads CASSEGGQKGQPQHF. CDR3 in DNA: TGTGCCAGCAGTGAGGGTGGACAAAAGGGACAGCCCCAGCATTTT. The variable domain in full, completed from reference TRBV2 and TRBJ1-5, reads EPEVTQTPSHQVTQMGQEVILRCVPISNHLYFYWYRQILGQKVEFLVSFYNNEISEKSEIFDDQFSVERPDGSNFTLKIRSTKLEDSAMYFCASSEGGQKGQPQHFGDGTRLSIL.

J is TRBJ1-5 and V is TRBV7-8; D is undetermined. The germline gives CDR1 SGHVS, CDR2 FQNEAQ. This CDR3 has 15 residues. Deletions cut 1 base from V and 3 bases from J, with 10 bases between. The CDR3 nucleotides read TGTGCCAGCAGCTTAGAGGGAGGTTTCAATCAGCCCCAGCATTTT. This sequence encodes CASSLEGGFNQPQHF.

CDR3 nucleotides: TGCGCCAGCAGCTTGGGGGGCCATGAGAATGAGCAGTTCTTC. Protein sequence: CASSLGGHENEQFF. V usage is TRBV5-1 and J usage is TRBJ2-1; a possible D gene is TRBD1 (5 bases). Trimming pared 0 bases from V and 7 bases from J, leaving 11 bases between. This CDR3 region has 14 residues. Germline values: CDR1 SGHRS, CDR2 YFSETQ.

The V call is TRBV6-2 or TRBV6-3, the J call TRBJ2-2; 8 nucleotides line up with TRBD2. CDR3 size: 16 residues. From germline, CDR1 is MNHEY and CDR2 SVGEGT. V gave up 3 bases and J gave up 8 bases; unmatched junction bases: 11. CDR3 sequence (DNA): TGTGCCAGCAGTTATACCGGGACTAGGACTATGGGGGAGCTGTTTTTT. Translating it yields CASSYTGTRTMGELFF.

In its sample, this clone was seen once. The J gene is TRBJ2-7, the V gene TRBV7-2; TRBD2 aligns across 8 bases. This CDR3 is built from 15 residues. V shed 1 base and J 0 bases; nucleotides not matched to a gene: 2. CDR1 and CDR2 (germline): SGHTA, FQGNSA. CDR3 sequence (DNA): TGTGCCAGCAGCTTAGGCGGGACTAGCTCCTACGAGCAGTACTTC. Its protein product is CASSLGGTSSYEQYF.

This clone was picked up one time. The chain is built from TRBV6-2 or TRBV6-3 and TRBJ1-5; 8 bases fit TRBD1. Germline trimming cut 6 bases from V and 9 bases from J; bases unmatched to any gene: 16. Germline loops: CDR1 MNHEY, CDR2 SVGEGT. The CDR3 extends over 16 amino acids. CDR3 protein: CASSKPGQAIWGPQHF. DNA of the CDR3: TGTGCCAGCAGCAAACCGGGACAGGCCATTTGGGGGCCCCAGCATTTT.

In nucleotides, the CDR3 is TGTGCCAGTAGCGGGGGGAACCAAGAGACCCAGTACTTC. It encodes CASSGGNQETQYF. The gene calls are TRBV6-5 and TRBJ2-5, with 10 bases that match TRBD2. Losses at the gene ends were 9 bases for V and 0 bases for J; bases not matched to a gene: 1. CDR1 and CDR2 (germline): MNHEY, SVGAGI. The length of the CDR3 is 13 residues.

This clone showed up just once. This chain uses TRBV30 with TRBJ2-3; D ambiguous. The CDR3 runs to 12 residues. Germline V gives CDR1 GTSNPN, CDR2 SVGIG (reference sequence). V dropped 6 bases and J dropped 0 bases, with 7 bases sitting between them. As DNA, the CDR3 is TGTGCCTGCAGGTCTAGCACAGATACGCAGTATTTT. It translates to CACRSSTDTQYF.

This chain uses TRBV18 with TRBJ2-1; TRBD2 matches 14 bases. V gave up 0 bases and J gave up 6 bases; unmatched junction bases: 1. This CDR3 has 16 residues. Germline V gene data show CDR1 as KGHSH and CDR2 as LQKENI. CDR3 nucleotides: TGTGCCAGCTCACCACCGGGACTAGCGGGAGTCAATGAGCAGTTCTTC. It specifies CASSPPGLAGVNEQFF. The variable domain in full, completed from reference TRBV18 and TRBJ2-1, reads NAGVMQNPRHLVRRRGQEARLRCSPMKGHSHVYWYRQLPEEGLKFMVYLQKENIIDESGMPKERFSAEFPKEGPSILRIQQVVRGDSAAYFCASSPPGLAGVNEQFFGPGTRLTVL.

The chain joins TRBV4-1 to TRBJ1-4; TRBD1 agrees at 7 bases. The junction had 5 bases not matched to a gene; V was cut back by 4 bases and J by 0 bases. The CDR3 has 16 amino acids. Germline V CDR1 and CDR2: MGHRA, YSYEKL. The CDR3 nucleotides read TGCGCCAGCAGCCTAGGGGGCTCAACAACTAATGAAAAACTGTTTTTT. Amino acids: CASSLGGSTTNEKLFF.